This T cell receptor beta chain was identified during a study of T-cell memory formation after mild COVID-19. Overall study results and limits: Mainly CM and EM harbored the contracting CD4+ clones; mainly EMRA harbored the CD8+ ones.

About this clonotype: Its specificity is not known.

This CDR3 comprises 15 residues. The V end lost 2 bases, the J end lost 5 bases, and 15 bases lay between the germline ends. Germline CDR1 reads SGHDN; CDR2 reads FVKESK. TCRdb itself ran the 5' RACE reads through MiXCR, one entry per CDR3 protein. Of approximately 570,000 distinct CDR3 sequences detected, 18% appear once; the ten largest clones hold approximately 12%. The specimen was PBMCs or a T cell subset sorted from them (not recorded which). The chain combines TRBV14 with TRBJ1-2, with D maybe TRBD1 (5 bases). The clonotype was recovered from an adult woman who had mild COVID-19 (a few samples of this study predate the infection). Cell type and time point are not known. The CDR3 DNA is TGTGCCAGCAGCCAACTTCTACCAGGGCGGTATGGCTACACCTTC. It translates to CASSQLLPGRYGYTF.